This passage covers 10 T cell receptor beta chains from one sample sequenced in a study of cytomegalovirus exposure and HLA in healthy donors. PCR involved 60 Vbeta and 13 Jbeta primers. The method was immunoSEQ multiplex PCR; TCRdb's version includes in-frame clones alone and lacks a portion of them. This table holds roughly 200,000 clones, less than 85% found once. Sequences were obtained from PBMCs. The receptor set was obtained from a man between 18 and 35 years old in good health and CMV-seronegative.

On this clone itself: Other DNA sequences from this sample encode an identical CDR3 as well. The chain links TRBV10-3 to TRBJ1-1; no clear D gene. V was trimmed by 4 bases and J by 2 bases, leaving 8 bases between them. CDR3 length: 13 residues. Germline CDR1 and CDR2: ENHRY and SYGVKD. This CDR3 reads CAISGTANTEAFF. The DNA of the CDR3 is TGTGCCATCAGTGGCACAGCCAACACTGAAGCTTTCTTT.

This clone was seen just once. In DNA form, the CDR3 reads TGTGCCTGGAGTACCCAGGGTGGTAATCAGCCCCAGCATTTT. Encoded protein: CAWSTQGGNQPQHF. The V gene is TRBV30, the J gene TRBJ1-5; D is possibly TRBD1 (5 bases). The V end was cut by 2 bases, the J end by 4 bases, with 12 bases between. The CDR3 spans 14 residues. Germline V gives CDR1 GTSNPN, CDR2 SVGIG (reference sequence). Variable domain in full (rest from reference TRBV30 and TRBJ1-5): SQTIHQWPATLVQPVGSPLSLECTVEGTSNPNLYWYRQAAGRGLQLLFYSVGIGQISSEVPQNLSASRPQDRQFILSSKKLLLSDSGFYLCAWSTQGGNQPQHFGDGTRLSIL.

The V and J genes are TRBV10-3 and TRBJ1-4, with D perhaps matching TRBD1 (5 bases). V dropped 0 bases and J dropped 5 bases, with 10 bases sitting between them. This CDR3 contains 15 residues. CDR1 is ENHRY and CDR2 is SYGVKD in the germline V gene. This CDR3 reads CAISESGAANEKLFF. The CDR3 DNA reads as TGTGCCATCAGTGAGTCTGGGGCTGCCAATGAAAAACTGTTTTTT.

The chain links TRBV5-1 to TRBJ2-1; 7 bases match TRBD2. Trimming cost V 0 bases and J 11 bases; bases outside gene matches: 5. Germline assignment: CDR1 SGHRS and CDR2 YFSETQ. This CDR3 has 13 residues. The DNA for the CDR3 is TGCGCCAGCAGCTTGGGGGGGACTACCCAGCAGTTCTTC. Translated: CASSLGGTTQQFF. Based on the CDR3 plus reference TRBV5-1 and TRBJ2-1, the full variable domain is KAGVTQTPRYLIKTRGQQVTLSCSPISGHRSVSWYQQTPGQGLQFLFEYFSETQRNKGNFPGRFSGRQFSNSRSEMNVSTLELGDSALYLCASSLGGTTQQFFGPGTRLTVL.

V usage is TRBV5-4 and J usage is TRBJ1-2; 8 bases match TRBD1. V trimming: 1 base; J trimming: 8 bases; junction bases outside the gene matches: 4. The CDR3 contains 13 residues. Per germline, CDR1 SGHNT and CDR2 YYREEE (reference sequence). For the CDR3, the DNA is TGTGCCAGCAGCTTGCAGGGGGCGGTCGGCTACACCTTC. Protein: CASSLQGAVGYTF.

As to this clone: Other DNA variants within this sample encode the same CDR3. J is TRBJ2-1 and V is TRBV6-5, with unresolved D. The V end lost 6 bases, the J end lost 0 bases, and 9 bases lay between the germline ends. The CDR3 runs to 14 residues. Germline V gene data show CDR1 as MNHEY and CDR2 as SVGAGI. CDR3 sequence reads: CASSPLSSYNEQFF. CDR3 DNA: TGTGCCAGCAGCCCCTTATCCTCCTACAATGAGCAGTTCTTC.

The chain has TRBV4-1 and TRBJ2-3; a possible D gene is TRBD2 (6 bases). V shed 1 base and J shed 0 bases, with 8 bases lying between them. The CDR3 runs 15 residues. The germline V gene has CDR1 MGHRA and CDR2 YSYEKL. CDR3 sequence (DNA): TGCGCCAGCAGCCAAGGGAGGGCCAGCACAGATACGCAGTATTTT. Encoded protein: CASSQGRASTDTQYF.

Only one count was recorded for this clone. The junction departs from the called germline gene at one end, perhaps through a read error. The rearrangement joins TRBV7-7 to TRBJ2-5; a possible D gene is TRBD1 (5 bases). This CDR3 spans 14 amino acids. Germline CDR1 SSHAT, CDR2 FNYEAQ (reference sequence). The chain's CDR3 is CASSFAGPQETQYF. The CDR3 DNA sequence: TGTGCTAGCAGCTTTGCAGGGCCCCAAGAGACCCAGTACTTC.

In its sample, this clone was seen a few times. Written as DNA, the CDR3 is TGCGCCAGCAGCCTACAGGGTGGGGAGTTCCACGGCTACACCTTC. Protein sequence: CASSLQGGEFHGYTF. The V and J genes are TRBV5-1 and TRBJ1-2; D may be TRBD1 (6 bases). Trimming stripped 4 bases from V and 8 bases from J, with 21 bases between. In germline, CDR1 is SGHRS, CDR2 YFSETQ. The length of the CDR3 is 15 residues.

This clone has a handful of counts. The V and J genes are TRBV19 and TRBJ2-1, with D tentatively TRBD2 (6 bases). The germline V gene encodes CDR1 LNHDA and CDR2 SQIVND (reference sequence). This CDR3 has 15 residues. Trimming stripped 7 bases from V and 2 bases from J, with 15 bases between. The CDR3 nucleotides read TGTGCCAGTACAATGGCTTCGGGAGCCTACAATGAGCAGTTCTTC. This gives the protein CASTMASGAYNEQFF.